These 27 T cell receptor beta chains came from one sample sequenced in a study of control samples from healthy donors and cancer patients. Clones were read by immunoSEQ multiplex PCR, and TCRdb kept only the in-frame ones, dropping some. The data show 70,000 to 80,000 clones, 89% seen once. Specimen: PBMCs. Receptors originate from a woman in her forties or fifties with colorectal cancer.

J is TRBJ1-6 and V is TRBV19, with D possibly TRBD1 on 6 matching bases. The CDR3 runs 15 residues. Germline values: CDR1 LNHDA, CDR2 SQIVND (reference sequence). Trimming stripped 10 bases from V and 4 bases from J, with 17 bases between. The CDR3 bases are TGTGCCACCCGCCCGATGGGGGCGTATAATTCACCCCTCCACTTT. This gives the protein CATRPMGAYNSPLHF.

The chain combines TRBV7-9 with TRBJ2-7; D call uncertain. V lost 3 bases and J 0 bases, leaving 6 bases between the germline ends. CDR3 length: 13 amino acids. Germline V gene data show CDR1 as SEHNR and CDR2 as FQNEAQ (reference sequence). CDR3 region: CASSFFGSYEQYV. CDR3 DNA sequence: TGTGCCAGCAGCTTTTTTGGCTCCTACGAGCAGTACGTC.

CDR3 loop: CATSNWNTEAFF. CDR3 coding DNA: TGTGCCACGAGCAACTGGAACACTGAAGCTTTCTTT. The J gene is TRBJ1-1, the V gene TRBV24-1; no clear D gene. CDR1 KGHDR and CDR2 SFDVKD come from the germline V gene. The CDR3 is 12 residues long. V was shortened by 10 bases and J by 1 base, with 9 bases between the two germline ends.

The gene calls are TRBV19 and TRBJ2-1, with TRBD1 matching 7 bases. Germline V gene lookup returns CDR1 LNHDA and CDR2 SQIVND (reference sequence). V lost 0 bases to trimming and J lost 2 bases; unmatched junction nucleotides: 16. This CDR3 is 20 amino acids long. The CDR3 DNA sequence: TGTGCCAGTAGTATAGAGGGGGTCGGGACAGAGATGCCTGCCTACAATGAGCAGTTCTTC. Translation: CASSIEGVGTEMPAYNEQFF.

V is TRBV19 and J is TRBJ1-1; unclear D gene. CDR1 and CDR2 from the germline V gene are LNHDA and SQIVND (reference sequence). CDR3 length: 12 amino acids. The V end lost 3 bases, the J end lost 7 bases, and 9 bases lay between the germline ends. CDR3 protein: CASSMEYGEAFF. CDR3 bases: TGTGCCAGTAGTATGGAATATGGTGAAGCTTTCTTT.

This chain uses TRBV30 with TRBJ1-5; tentative D call: TRBD1 (5 bases). Germline V gene sequence: CDR1 GTSNPN, CDR2 SVGIG (reference sequence). The CDR3 is made up of 12 amino acids. CDR3 region: CAGGTFNQPQHF. For the CDR3, the DNA is TGTGCAGGAGGGACCTTCAATCAGCCCCAGCATTTT.

The V gene is TRBV3-1 (or the pseudogene TRBV3-2), the J gene TRBJ2-2, with 7 positions matching TRBD2. The trim removed 2 bases at V and 0 bases at J, leaving 0 bases unmatched. The CDR3 extends over 15 amino acids. Germline values: CDR1 LGHDT, CDR2 YNNKEL (reference sequence). The DNA of the CDR3 is TGTGCCAGCAGCCAAAGCGGGGCGAACACCGGGGAGCTGTTTTTT. It specifies CASSQSGANTGELFF.

This sequence joins TRBV5-6 and TRBJ2-7, with a weak D call TRBD1 (6 bases). The CDR3 extends over 15 amino acids. V lost 5 bases and J lost 3, with 18 bases in between. Germline CDR1 SGHDT, CDR2 YYEEEE. CDR3 sequence reads: CASRKGVAANYEQYV. The CDR3, as DNA: TGTGCCAGCAGAAAGGGGGTGGCAGCCAACTACGAGCAGTACGTC.

This chain joins TRBV28 and TRBJ1-4; D unclear. Trimming took 6 bases from V and 0 from J, leaving 2 bases between them. Germline V gives CDR1 MDHEN, CDR2 SYDVKM. This CDR3 is built from 12 residues. This chain's CDR3 is CASRATNEKLFF. The CDR3 nucleotides are TGTGCCAGCAGGGCAACTAATGAAAAACTGTTTTTT. The complete variable domain, with remaining parts taken from reference TRBV28 and TRBJ1-4, reads DVKVTQSSRYLVKRTGEKVFLECVQDMDHENMFWYRQDPGLGLRLIYFSYDVKMKEKGDIPEGYSVSREKKERFSLILESASTNQTSMYLCASRATNEKLFFGSGTQLSVL.

This clone was recorded once. The V gene is TRBV5-1, the J gene TRBJ2-1, with 7 bases fitting TRBD1. The CDR3 totals 15 residues. Trimming took 0 bases from V and 6 from J; bases not matched to a gene: 6. Germline V gene lookup returns CDR1 SGHRS and CDR2 YFSETQ. The CDR3 is CASSLAGTAFNEQFF. The CDR3 region has the DNA TGCGCCAGCAGCTTGGCAGGGACAGCGTTCAATGAGCAGTTCTTC.

This clone was recorded only once. The V call is TRBV14, the J call TRBJ1-6; D is uncertain. CDR1 is SGHDN, CDR2 FVKESK, per germline. The CDR3 consists of 13 residues. V was shortened by 4 bases and J by 10 bases, with 11 bases between the two germline ends. The CDR3 DNA sequence: TGTGCCAGCAGCCCAGTATGGGGATCACCCCTCCACTTT. Encoded protein: CASSPVWGSPLHF.

The rearrangement links TRBV3-1 (or the pseudogene TRBV3-2) to TRBJ2-5, with D possibly TRBD2 on 5 matching bases. There are 12 residues in the CDR3. V was clipped by 7 bases and J by 6 bases, with 12 bases between them. Germline V CDR1 and CDR2: LGHDT, YNNKEL (reference sequence). The CDR3 DNA is TGTGCCAGCACCTCGGGATATCAGACCCAGTACTTC. Its translation is CASTSGYQTQYF.

The rearrangement uses TRBV6-2 or TRBV6-3 and TRBJ2-7; D unclear. Per the germline V gene, CDR1 is MNHEY and CDR2 is SVGEGT. The CDR3 runs 13 residues. Trimming removed 6 bases at V and 3 bases at J, with 12 bases between. The CDR3 nucleotides are TGTGCCAGCAGCTCCCCTACGCTCTACGAGCAGTACGTC. Translated, it gives CASSSPTLYEQYV.

J is TRBJ2-6 and V is TRBV19, with 7 bases lining up with TRBD1. The CDR3 length is 19 residues. Unmatched junction bases numbered 12, after V lost 0 bases and J lost 4 bases. The V gene's germline CDR1 is LNHDA and CDR2 SQIVND (reference sequence). CDR3 amino acids: CASSIDHGTALPGANVLTF. The CDR3 bases are TGTGCCAGTAGTATAGATCACGGGACAGCTCTTCCCGGGGCCAACGTCCTGACTTTC.

The genes are TRBV30 and TRBJ2-3; a possible D gene is TRBD2 (5 bases). This CDR3 has 13 amino acids. Germline CDR1 is GTSNPN and CDR2 is SVGIG (reference sequence). V lost 4 bases and J 1 base, leaving 9 bases between the germline ends. The CDR3: CAWTLGGTDTQYF. CDR3 DNA: TGTGCCTGGACCCTCGGGGGCACAGATACGCAGTATTTT.

The genes are TRBV6-1 and TRBJ2-7; D is unresolved. Trimming took off 1 base at V and 5 bases at J, with 12 bases between the two ends. The CDR3 loop spans 14 amino acids. CDR1 is MNHNS, CDR2 SASEGT, per germline. The CDR3 sequence is CASSEVGIIHEQYV. DNA for the CDR3: TGTGCCAGCAGTGAAGTGGGCATAATTCACGAGCAGTACGTC.

The chain combines TRBV29-1 with TRBJ1-4; 7 bases are a match to TRBD1. V lost 0 bases and J lost 7; bases outside the gene matches: 5. CDR3 length: 14 amino acids. Germline V gene lookup returns CDR1 SQVTM and CDR2 ANQGSEA. The CDR3 nucleotides read TGCAGCGTTGAAGAGGAAGGGGGCAGTGAAAAACTGTTTTTT. This sequence encodes CSVEEEGGSEKLFF.

The table lists this clone with a count of one. V gene TRBV7-2 combines with J gene TRBJ2-5; TRBD2 matches 9 bases. V lost 2 bases to trimming and J lost 1 base; unmatched junction nucleotides: 8. In germline, CDR1 is SGHTA, CDR2 FQGNSA. The CDR3 has 17 residues. CDR3 protein: CASSLYDRAGGQETQYF. The CDR3 nucleotides read TGTGCCAGCAGCTTATATGATCGAGCGGGGGGCCAAGAGACCCAGTACTTC.

This sequence joins TRBV7-2 and TRBJ2-5; D perhaps matches TRBD2 (6 bases). V was clipped by 0 bases and J by 5 bases, with 10 bases between them. Germline-derived CDR1 and CDR2 are SGHTA and FQGNSA. There are 14 residues in the CDR3. CDR3 DNA sequence: TGTGCCAGCAGCTTAGCCAGGGCGGGGGAGACCCAGTACTTC. This translates into CASSLARAGETQYF.

The chain uses TRBV28 and TRBJ1-3; possible D gene TRBD1, 6 bases. CDR1 and CDR2 from the germline V gene are MDHEN and SYDVKM. There are 16 residues in the CDR3. The V end was cut by 3 bases, the J end by 3 bases, with 15 bases between. The CDR3 DNA reads as TGTGCCAGCAGTTTGGGAGGACAGAACCGTGGAAACACCATATATTTT. Translation gives CASSLGGQNRGNTIYF.

The CDR3 DNA is TGTGCCAGTAGCCCAGGATACGCTAGCAATCAGCCCCAGCATTTT. Amino acid sequence: CASSPGYASNQPQHF. The rearrangement uses TRBV19 and TRBJ1-5; D ambiguous. Germline-derived CDR1 and CDR2 are LNHDA and SQIVND (reference sequence). The CDR3 is 15 amino acids. The V and J ends lost 6 bases and 0 bases respectively, with 12 bases between them.

J is TRBJ2-2 and V is TRBV28; 9 bases agree with TRBD1. Germline CDR1 and CDR2: MDHEN and SYDVKM. The CDR3 runs 14 residues. V shed 6 bases and J 6 bases; nucleotides not matched to a gene: 5. Here the CDR3 DNA reads TGTGCCAGCAGACGATGGACAGGGGCCGGGGAGCTGTTTTTT. Its translation: CASRRWTGAGELFF.

V gene TRBV2 combines with J gene TRBJ2-5, with TRBD2 matching over 10 bases. The CDR3 contains 14 residues. V trimming: 3 bases; J trimming: 4 bases; junction bases outside the gene matches: 2. From germline, CDR1 is SNHLY and CDR2 FYNNEI. CDR3 loop: CASSEQRGGETQYF. In DNA, the CDR3 is TGTGCCAGCAGTGAGCAGCGGGGGGGAGAGACCCAGTACTTC. Full variable domain (outside the CDR3, taken from reference TRBV2 and TRBJ2-5): EPEVTQTPSHQVTQMGQEVILRCVPISNHLYFYWYRQILGQKVEFLVSFYNNEISEKSEIFDDQFSVERPDGSNFTLKIRSTKLEDSAMYFCASSEQRGGETQYFGPGTRLLVL.

The rearrangement joins TRBV5-4 to TRBJ2-2, with a possible D match to TRBD1 (6 bases). Germline CDR1 and CDR2: SGHNT and YYREEE (reference sequence). The CDR3 covers 13 residues. The V and J ends lost 4 bases and 7 bases respectively, with 11 bases between them. This chain's CDR3 is CASSAGQRGELFF. The CDR3 DNA reads TGTGCCAGCAGCGCCGGACAGCGCGGGGAGCTGTTTTTT.

The chain carries TRBV7-2 and TRBJ2-3; perhaps TRBD1 as D (6 bases). This CDR3 spans 14 amino acids. Trimming left V 3 bases short and J 4 bases short, with 11 bases between. The germline V gene encodes CDR1 SGHTA and CDR2 FQGNSA. CDR3 nucleotide sequence: TGTGCCAGCAGCTTGGGACATCAGTCAGATACGCAGTATTTT. This codes for CASSLGHQSDTQYF.

The V call is TRBV24-1, the J call TRBJ2-1; D possibly corresponds to TRBD2 (6 bases). Germline V gene sequence: CDR1 KGHDR, CDR2 SFDVKD. The ends were cut back, 5 bases at V and 9 bases at J, with 19 bases in the middle. CDR3 length equals 15 residues. The CDR3 nucleotides read TGTGCCACCAGTGCGCGCGCGGGGATGGGAGGTGAGCAGTTCTTC. As protein: CATSARAGMGGEQFF.

The gene calls are TRBV4-3 and TRBJ2-2; 10 bases agree with TRBD1. The V gene end was trimmed by 3 bases and the J gene end by 0 bases; junction bases not matched to a gene: 7. Germline CDR1 and CDR2: LGHNA and YSLEER. This CDR3 is built from 18 residues. CDR3 bases: TGCGCCAGCAGCCAGACCGGGACAGGGGAAGCGAACACCGGGGAGCTGTTTTTT. Translation: CASSQTGTGEANTGELFF.